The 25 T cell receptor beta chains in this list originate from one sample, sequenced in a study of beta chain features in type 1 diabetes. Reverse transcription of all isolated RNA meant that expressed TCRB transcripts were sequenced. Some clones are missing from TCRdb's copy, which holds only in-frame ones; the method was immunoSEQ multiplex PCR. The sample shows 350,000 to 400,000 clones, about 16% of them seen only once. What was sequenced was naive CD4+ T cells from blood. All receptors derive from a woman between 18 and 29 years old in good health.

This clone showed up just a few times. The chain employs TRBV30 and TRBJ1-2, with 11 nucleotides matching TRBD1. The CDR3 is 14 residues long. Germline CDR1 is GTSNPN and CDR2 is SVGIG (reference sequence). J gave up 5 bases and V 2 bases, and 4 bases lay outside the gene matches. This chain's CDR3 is CAWSSGQGAYGYTF. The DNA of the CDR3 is TGTGCCTGGAGTTCTGGACAGGGGGCGTATGGCTACACCTTC. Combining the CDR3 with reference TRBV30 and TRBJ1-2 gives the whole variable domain SQTIHQWPATLVQPVGSPLSLECTVEGTSNPNLYWYRQAAGRGLQLLFYSVGIGQISSEVPQNLSASRPQDRQFILSSKKLLLSDSGFYLCAWSSGQGAYGYTFGSGTRLTVV.

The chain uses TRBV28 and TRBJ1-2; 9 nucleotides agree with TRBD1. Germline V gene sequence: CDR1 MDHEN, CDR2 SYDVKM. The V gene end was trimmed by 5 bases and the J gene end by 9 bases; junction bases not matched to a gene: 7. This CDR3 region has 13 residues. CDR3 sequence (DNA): TGTGCCAGCAGTACGGACAGGGGACACCGCTACACCTTC. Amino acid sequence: CASSTDRGHRYTF.

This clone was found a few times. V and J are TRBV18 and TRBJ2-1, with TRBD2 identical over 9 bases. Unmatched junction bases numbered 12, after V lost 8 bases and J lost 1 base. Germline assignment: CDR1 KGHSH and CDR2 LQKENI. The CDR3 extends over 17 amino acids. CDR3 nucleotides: TGTGCCAGCACAGCGGCTAGCGGGGCATGGTCCTACAATGAGCAGTTCTTC. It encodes CASTAASGAWSYNEQFF.

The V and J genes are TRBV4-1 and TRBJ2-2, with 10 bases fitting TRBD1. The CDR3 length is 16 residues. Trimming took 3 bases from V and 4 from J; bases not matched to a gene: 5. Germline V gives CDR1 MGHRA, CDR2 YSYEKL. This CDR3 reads CASSQRQGAVTGELFF. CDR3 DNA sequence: TGCGCCAGCAGCCAGAGACAGGGGGCGGTCACCGGGGAGCTGTTTTTT.

The CDR3 DNA reads as TGCAGCGCCCGGGACAGGGCCATGAACACTGAAGCTTTCTTT. Translation gives CSARDRAMNTEAFF. This sequence joins TRBV29-1 and TRBJ1-1, with TRBD1 matching 9 bases. This CDR3 spans 14 amino acids. The V segment lost 7 bases and the J segment 0 bases; nucleotides outside the gene matches: 6. The V gene's germline CDR1 is SQVTM and CDR2 ANQGSEA.

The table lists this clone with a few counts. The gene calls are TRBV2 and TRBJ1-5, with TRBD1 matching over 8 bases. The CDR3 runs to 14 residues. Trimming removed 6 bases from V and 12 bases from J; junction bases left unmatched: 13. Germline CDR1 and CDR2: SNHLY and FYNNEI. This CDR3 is CASSGIRGQGLQHF. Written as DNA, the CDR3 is TGTGCCAGCAGCGGTATCAGGGGGCAGGGCCTCCAGCATTTT.

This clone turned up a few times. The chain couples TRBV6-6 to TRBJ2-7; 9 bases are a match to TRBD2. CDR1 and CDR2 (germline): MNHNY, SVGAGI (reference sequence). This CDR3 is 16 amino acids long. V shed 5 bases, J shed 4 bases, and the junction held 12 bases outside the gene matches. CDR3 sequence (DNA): TGTGCCAGCAGTACCGCCGAAGCGGGAGGAGGTTACGAGCAGTACTTC. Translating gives CASSTAEAGGGYEQYF.

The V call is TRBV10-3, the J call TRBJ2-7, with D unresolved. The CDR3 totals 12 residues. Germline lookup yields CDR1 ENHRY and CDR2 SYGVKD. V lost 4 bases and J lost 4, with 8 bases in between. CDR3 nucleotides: TGTGCCATCAGTGCTATGGAGTACGAGCAGTACTTC. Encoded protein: CAISAMEYEQYF.

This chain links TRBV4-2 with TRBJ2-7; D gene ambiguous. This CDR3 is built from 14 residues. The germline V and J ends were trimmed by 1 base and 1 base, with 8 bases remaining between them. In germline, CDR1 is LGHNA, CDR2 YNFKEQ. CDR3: CASSQGHLSYEQYF. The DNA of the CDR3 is TGTGCCAGCAGCCAAGGGCACCTTTCCTACGAGCAGTACTTC.

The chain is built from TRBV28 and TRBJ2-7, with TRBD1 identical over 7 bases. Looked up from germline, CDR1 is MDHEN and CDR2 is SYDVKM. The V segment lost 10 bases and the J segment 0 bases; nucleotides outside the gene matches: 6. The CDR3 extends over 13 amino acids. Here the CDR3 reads CATGTDSSYEQYF. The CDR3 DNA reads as TGTGCCACCGGGACAGATTCCTCCTACGAGCAGTACTTC.

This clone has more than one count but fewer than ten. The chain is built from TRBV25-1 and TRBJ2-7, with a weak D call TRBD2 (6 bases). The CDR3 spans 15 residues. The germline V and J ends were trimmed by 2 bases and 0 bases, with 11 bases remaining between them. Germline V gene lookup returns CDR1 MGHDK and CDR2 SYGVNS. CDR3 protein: CASSEIGSGSYEQYF. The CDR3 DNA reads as TGTGCCAGCAGTGAAATCGGTAGCGGCTCCTACGAGCAGTACTTC.

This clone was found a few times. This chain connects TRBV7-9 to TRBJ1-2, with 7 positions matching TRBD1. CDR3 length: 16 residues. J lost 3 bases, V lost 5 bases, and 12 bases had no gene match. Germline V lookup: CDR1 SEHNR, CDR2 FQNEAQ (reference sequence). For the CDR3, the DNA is TGTGCCAGCAGCCCTCCTGGGACAGCTCGAGACTATGGCTACACCTTC. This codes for CASSPPGTARDYGYTF.

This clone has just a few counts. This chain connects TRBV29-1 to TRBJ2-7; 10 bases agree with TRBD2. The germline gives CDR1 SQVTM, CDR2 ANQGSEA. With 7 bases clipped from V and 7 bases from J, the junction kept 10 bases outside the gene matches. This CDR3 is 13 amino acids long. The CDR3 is CSASGRGGGEQYF. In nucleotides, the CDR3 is TGCAGCGCTAGCGGGAGAGGGGGGGGTGAGCAGTACTTC.

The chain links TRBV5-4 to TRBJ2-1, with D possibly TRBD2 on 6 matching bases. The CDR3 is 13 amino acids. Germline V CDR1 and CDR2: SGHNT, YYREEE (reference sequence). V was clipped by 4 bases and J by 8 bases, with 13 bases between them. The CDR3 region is CASSRDSLHEQFF. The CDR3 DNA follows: TGTGCCAGCAGCAGGGACTCTCTCCATGAGCAGTTCTTC.

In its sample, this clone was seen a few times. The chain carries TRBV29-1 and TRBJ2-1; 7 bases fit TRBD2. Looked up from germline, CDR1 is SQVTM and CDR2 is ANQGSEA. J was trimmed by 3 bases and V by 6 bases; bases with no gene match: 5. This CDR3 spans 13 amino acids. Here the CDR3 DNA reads TGCAGCGTCACTAGCGAGGACTACAATGAGCAGTTCTTC. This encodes CSVTSEDYNEQFF.

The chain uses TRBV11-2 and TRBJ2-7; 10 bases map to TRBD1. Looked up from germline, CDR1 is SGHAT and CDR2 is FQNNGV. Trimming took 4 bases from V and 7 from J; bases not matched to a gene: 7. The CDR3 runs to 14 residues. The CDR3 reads CASSSRQGAREQYF. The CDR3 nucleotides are TGTGCCAGCAGCTCACGACAGGGGGCTCGGGAGCAGTACTTC.

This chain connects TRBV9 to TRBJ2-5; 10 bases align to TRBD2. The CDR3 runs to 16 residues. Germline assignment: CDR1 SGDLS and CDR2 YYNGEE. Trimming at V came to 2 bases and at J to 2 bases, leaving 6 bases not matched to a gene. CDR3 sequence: CASSVGTSVSQETQYF. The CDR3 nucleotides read TGTGCCAGCAGCGTCGGGACTAGCGTGTCTCAAGAGACCCAGTACTTC.

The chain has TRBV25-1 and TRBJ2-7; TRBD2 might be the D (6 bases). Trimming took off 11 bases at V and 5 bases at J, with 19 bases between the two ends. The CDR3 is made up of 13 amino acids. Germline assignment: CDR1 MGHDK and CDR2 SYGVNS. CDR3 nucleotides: TGTGCCCTAGGTGACGGGAGAACCCACGAGCAGTACTTC. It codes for CALGDGRTHEQYF.

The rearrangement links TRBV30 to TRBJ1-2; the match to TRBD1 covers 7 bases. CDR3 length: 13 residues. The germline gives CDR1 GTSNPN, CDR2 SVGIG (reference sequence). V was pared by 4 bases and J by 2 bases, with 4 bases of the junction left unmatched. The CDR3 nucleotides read TGTGCCTGGAACCCAGGGGGGAACTATGGCTACACCTTC. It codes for CAWNPGGNYGYTF.

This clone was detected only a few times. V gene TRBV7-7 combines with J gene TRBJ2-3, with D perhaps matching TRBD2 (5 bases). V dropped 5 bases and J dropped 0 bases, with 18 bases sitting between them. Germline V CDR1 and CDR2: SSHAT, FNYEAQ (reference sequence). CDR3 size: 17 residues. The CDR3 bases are TGTGCCAGCAGCGCCCGGACTCCTGAACCTAGCACAGATACGCAGTATTTT. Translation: CASSARTPEPSTDTQYF.

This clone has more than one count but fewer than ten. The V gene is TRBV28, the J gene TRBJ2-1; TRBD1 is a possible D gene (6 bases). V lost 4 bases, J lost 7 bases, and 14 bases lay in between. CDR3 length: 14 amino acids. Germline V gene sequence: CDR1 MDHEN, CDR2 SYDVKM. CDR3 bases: TGTGCCAGCAGTTCCCGGGACACTATGAATGAGCAGTTCTTC. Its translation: CASSSRDTMNEQFF.

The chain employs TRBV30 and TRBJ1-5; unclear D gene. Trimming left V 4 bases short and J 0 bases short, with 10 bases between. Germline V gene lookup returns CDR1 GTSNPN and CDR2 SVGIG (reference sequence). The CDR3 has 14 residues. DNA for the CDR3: TGTGCCTGGAAGAAGAGTAATAGCAATCAGCCCCAGCATTTT. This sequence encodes CAWKKSNSNQPQHF.

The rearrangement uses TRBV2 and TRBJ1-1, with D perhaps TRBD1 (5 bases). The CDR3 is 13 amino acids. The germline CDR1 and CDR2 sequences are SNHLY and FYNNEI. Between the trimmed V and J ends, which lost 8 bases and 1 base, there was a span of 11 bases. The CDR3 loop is CASGAAGNTEAFF. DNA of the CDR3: TGTGCCAGCGGGGCGGCAGGGAACACTGAAGCTTTCTTT.

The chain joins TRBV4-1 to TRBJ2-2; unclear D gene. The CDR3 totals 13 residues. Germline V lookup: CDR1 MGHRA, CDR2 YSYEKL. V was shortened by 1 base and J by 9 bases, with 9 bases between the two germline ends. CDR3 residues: CASSQVAIRELFF. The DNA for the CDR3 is TGCGCCAGCAGCCAAGTAGCTATCCGGGAGCTGTTTTTT.

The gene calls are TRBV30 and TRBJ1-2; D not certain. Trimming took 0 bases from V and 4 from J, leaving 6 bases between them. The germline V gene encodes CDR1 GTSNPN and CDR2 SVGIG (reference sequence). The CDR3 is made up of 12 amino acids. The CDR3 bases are TGTGCCTGGAGTGTTACAGCCTATGGCTACACCTTC. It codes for CAWSVTAYGYTF.